The present T cell receptor (beta chain) was sequenced within a study of molecular identifiers for immune sequencing clone quantification (dated by TCRdb to the late 2010s). At the level of the whole study: For a replicate experiment, RNA from around 20,000 or 100,000 naive CD8 T cells was divided into five aliquots, of which four were sequenced. This methods study used CD8 T cells to benchmark TCR RNA copy counting and molecular-identifier clustering-based TCR repertoire sequencing (MIDCIRS).

This clonotype has ten or more counts. Its antigen remains undetermined. Nothing much larger sits one base from this clone, and base qualities are not available. Libraries of naive CD8 T cells were built from anywhere between roughly 19,000 and 1,000,000 sorted cells, with 10%, 30% or 50% of the purified RNA used. Naive CD8 T cells were FACS-sorted as CD8+CD4-CCR7+CD45RA+ on a BD FACSAria II into RLT Plus buffer. To test detection sensitivity, Jurkat RNA equivalent to over 8 TCR copies was spiked into samples of about 17,000-1,100,000 naive CD8 T cells. CD8 T cells were enriched with RosetteSep CD8+ T Cell Enrichment Cocktail and Ficoll-Paque, followed by ACK red cell lysis. The CDR3 sequence holds 14 residues, the cysteine and phenylalanine included. CDR3 DNA is the only sequence kept; it has 42 bases, read in frame from the first base. According to the germline V gene, CDR1 reads SGHVS and CDR2 reads FNYEAQ. Trimming removed 1 base from V and 1 base from J, leaving 7 bases between the germline ends.

Study-level results and caveats: When barcode sub-clustering was omitted, TCR diversity was inflated by chimeric consensus sequences, with chimeras reaching as high as 47%. The naive libraries included spiked-in Jurkat TCR RNA (fewer than eleven copies' worth), and this RNA is not part of the donor repertoire. Even against a background of one million naive CD8 T cells, spiked-in Jurkat TCR RNA amounting to a single cell's worth was reported to be detectable. In CMV-specific effector cells, over 98% of molecules were held by clones above 20 RNA copies, whereas under 1% of molecules were held by such clones in naive cells. Modeling gave about 3.3 recovered TCR RNA copies per cell versus around 10 by digital PCR, implying roughly 29% capture efficiency. Highly expanded clone sizes could be underestimated because identical TCR molecules may share a barcode.

Libraries were prepared through PCR. TCRdb lists the instrument as Illumina HiSeq 4000. Bulk TCR libraries were prepared as previously described, using TCR primers listed in Table S5. Total RNA was purified with the Qiagen AllPrep DNA/RNA kit. Before analysis, reads from multiple sequencing runs of the same library were pooled. As for how the authors treated the data: Only reads with exact TCR constant sequence were kept, trimmed to 150 nt, and grouped by their 12-nt molecular barcodes. Reads within each barcode group were sub-clustered using a 15% Levenshtein threshold, and quality-weighted consensus sequences were constructed for each RNA molecule. Non-functional sequences were excluded, and lower-count sequences lying one edit away from another sequence were also excluded. Based on a fit of two negative binomial distributions, barcode sub-clusters having less than 20% of the maximum read count were discarded. TCRdb reanalyzed the raw reads on its own, using fastp at Q25 for trimming and MiXCR for clone calling, and kept in-frame beta chains. A single entry per CDR3 protein holds the most common genes and DNA from its merged rows. The V and J calls shown here were made by TCRdb, not taken from the authors' results. In all, the sample holds just under 650,000 distinct CDR3 sequences, and 15% to 20% of those were seen once. The ten largest clones add up to roughly 0.85% of the sample.

The sequenced sample consisted of naive CD8+ T cells from blood, with Jurkat cell RNA spiked in. Explained via the paper, the cell subset or site label denotes: FACS-sorted CD8+CD4-CCR7+CD45RA+ naive T cells. The clonotype was recovered from a human donor in good health. Some libraries in this study had Jurkat cell RNA spiked in. Recombination connected TRBV7-6 to TRBJ1-1; the D gene cannot be named for sure. Here is the DNA: TGTGCCAGCAGCTTAGAAGGCGAGAACACTGAAGCTTTCTTT. It codes for CASSLEGENTEAFF.